The T cell receptor (beta chain) described here comes from a study of blood T cell repertoires in COVID-19. On the study more broadly: Italy, Spain and the United States were the sources of the convalescent and acute COVID-19 samples. PBMCs, B-cell-depleted T cells, or T cells provided the cDNA or gDNA that made up the material.

Under the authors' procedure: Counts of nucleated cells, estimated from reference gene primer amplification, were obtained. This table comes from immunoSEQ multiplex PCR, and its TCRdb copy is limited to in-frame clones, with some not included. V and J calls plus clone size are reproduced from that table; the DNA served to infer D and trimming. The data show 220,000 or so clones, with roughly 84% seen just once and around 2.7% held by the top ten. CDR3 length: 16 residues. Germline V gene sequence: CDR1 MGHRA, CDR2 YSYEKL. V was clipped by 4 bases and J by 3 bases, with 19 bases between them. The chain has TRBV4-1 and TRBJ2-7; perhaps TRBD2 as D (6 bases). The sequencing input was peripheral blood. This receptor was taken from a woman between 25 and 40 years old who had recovered from COVID-19. CDR3 residues: CASSLKTGQGGYEQYF. DNA for the CDR3: TGCGCCAGCAGCCTTAAAACTGGGCAGGGAGGCTACGAGCAGTACTTC.